Listed below are T cell receptor beta chains from one sample, sequenced in a study of tumor and adjacent non-tumor tissue in lung cancer. TCRdb reanalysed the multiplex PCR reads using MiXCR and keeps one entry per CDR3 protein. The sample holds 100,000 or so distinct CDR3 sequences; around three fifths are singletons and the top ten take roughly 19%. Sequenced sample: distant non-tumor lung tissue. Receptors originate from a man between 25 and 39 years old with non-small cell lung cancer. Both conserved end residues are part of each CDR3. The D gene is left open where the match is weak. Some rows have no size entry. The others give once, few or many, or a class for an expanded clone.

D gene	V gene	clone size	J gene	CDR3 protein	CDR3 DNA
TRBD2	TRBV11-2	-	TRBJ2-3	CASTRTSGGATDTRYF	TGTGCCAGCACCCGGACTAGCGGGGGGGCGACGGATACGCGGTATTTT
-	TRBV11-2	-	TRBJ2-3	CASGAGTCWQYF	TGTGCCAGCGGCGCCGGGACTTGCTGGCAGTATTTT
TRBD2	TRBV11-2	-	TRBJ2-1	CASGIILAGIDEQFF	TGTGCCAGCGGCATAATCCTAGCGGGCATTGATGAGCAGTTCTTC
-	TRBV20-1	-	TRBJ1-2	CSARYPGQDGYTF	TGCAGTGCTAGATATCCCGGACAAGATGGCTACACCTTC
-	TRBV19	-	TRBJ2-5	CASSMQGWETQYF	TGTGCCAGTAGTATGCAGGGTTGGGAGACCCAGTACTTC
TRBD2	TRBV29-1	-	TRBJ2-1	CSGGLAGGYEQFF	TGCAGCGGCGGGCTAGCGGGAGGATATGAGCAGTTCTTC
TRBD2	TRBV11-2	-	TRBJ2-2	CASSLGGLAGGTGELFF	TGTGCCAGCAGCTTAGGGGGGCTAGCGGGAGGCACCGGGGAGCTGTTTTTT
-	TRBV12-3/TRBV12-4	-	TRBJ1-1	CASSLVGGKTFF	TGTGCCAGCAGTTTAGTGGGCGGCAAGACTTTCTTT
TRBD2	TRBV20-1	-	TRBJ2-2	CSAVLAGGVPGELFF	TGCAGTGCTGTCCTAGCGGGGGGAGTCCCCGGGGAGCTGTTTTTT
-	TRBV7-8	once	TRBJ1-1	CASSLVEDGGTESFF	TGTGCCAGCAGCTTAGTGGAGGATGGGGGCACTGAATCTTTCTTT
-	TRBV11-1	-	TRBJ2-1	CASRSLVWPNEQFF	TGTGCTAGCAGGTCACTAGTGTGGCCCAATGAGCAGTTCTTC
TRBD1	TRBV11-2	-	TRBJ2-3	CASSPRHLQGVSTDTLYF	TGTGCCAGCAGCCCGCGTCACCTACAGGGGGTTAGCACAGATACGCTGTATTTT
-	TRBV11-2	-	TRBJ2-2	CASRGQATTRELSF	TGTGCCAGCCGGGGACAAGCAACCACCCGGGAACTGTCTTTT
TRBD1	TRBV12-3/TRBV12-4	many	TRBJ1-5	CASRAGQRNQPQHF	TGTGCCAGCAGAGCGGGACAGCGCAATCAGCCCCAGCATTTT
TRBD1	TRBV6-2/TRBV6-3	-	TRBJ2-2	CASSYHLEDPGTGELFF	TGTGCCAGCAGTTACCATCTAGAGGATCCGGGTACAGGGGAGCTATTTTTT
TRBD1	TRBV6-2/TRBV6-3	-	TRBJ2-7	CASIRRTGPGEQYF	TGTGCCAGCATCAGACGGACAGGTCCCGGCGAGCAGTACTTC
-	TRBV4-3	-	TRBJ1-2	CASSPQGPGGFGYIF	TGCGCCAGCAGCCCCCAGGGCCCCGGGGGGTTTGGCTACATCTTC
TRBD2	TRBV29-1	many	TRBJ2-7	CSVAGRGAYGQYF	TGCAGCGTTGCCGGGAGGGGGGCCTACGGGCAGTACTTC
TRBD2	TRBV11-2	-	TRBJ2-3	CASSGGLAAGTDTHYF	TGTGCCAGCAGCGGCGGACTAGCGGCCGGCACGGATACGCACTATTTT
TRBD2	TRBV28	-	TRBJ2-7	CASSLGLGTTGHEQYF	TGTGCTAGCAGTTTAGGGCTCGGGACTACTGGCCACGAGCAGTACTTC
-	TRBV5-1	once	TRBJ1-6	CASTVGISIGSPLHF	TGCGCCAGCACCGTGGGGATCAGCATTGGATCACCCCTCCACTTT
-	TRBV29-1	-	TRBJ1-1	CSVDMGGGERAFF	TGCAGCGTTGACATGGGGGGGGGGGAAAGAGCTTTCTTT
-	TRBV20-1	-	TRBJ2-1	CSTRGEVLNEQFF	TGCAGTACTAGGGGAGAGGTTTTGAATGAGCAGTTCTTC
-	TRBV10-3	many	TRBJ2-7	CAISDGTHVTYEQYF	TGTGCCATCAGTGACGGGACACACGTCACCTACGAGCAGTACTTC
-	TRBV4-1	many	TRBJ2-7	CASSQDEIGGTYEQYF	TGCGCCAGCAGCCAAGACGAGATCGGCGGAACCTACGAGCAGTACTTC
-	TRBV12-3/TRBV12-4	-	TRBJ1-5	CASSEHGSGNQPQHF	TGTGCTAGCAGTGAGCACGGATCCGGCAATCAGCCCCAGCATTTT
TRBD2	TRBV20-1	-	TRBJ2-7	CSVRLAGASEQYF	TGCAGTGTGAGACTAGCGGGAGCAAGTGAGCAGTACTTC
TRBD1	TRBV4-2	-	TRBJ1-4	CASKGQRAEKLFF	TGTGCCAGCAAGGGACAGAGAGCTGAAAAACTGTTTTTT
-	TRBV7-9	few	TRBJ2-2	CASGLLVGVGTGELFF	TGTGCCAGCGGCCTATTGGTTGGGGTCGGCACCGGGGAGCTGTTTTTT
-	TRBV20-1	-	TRBJ1-2	CSARDSRWGNYGYTF	TGCAGTGCTAGAGATTCGAGATGGGGAAACTATGGCTACACCTTC
-	TRBV11-2	-	TRBJ1-6	CASSLGQNSPLYF	TGTGCCAGCAGCCTGGGACAAAATTCACCCCTCTACTTT
-	TRBV29-1	-	TRBJ2-7	CSVALLTSAFYEQYF	TGCAGCGTTGCTCTTTTGACTAGTGCGTTCTACGAGCAGTACTTC
TRBD1	TRBV11-1	-	TRBJ2-7	CASSRGTGRTYEQYF	TGTGCCAGCAGCAGGGGGACAGGGAGAACCTACGAGCAGTACTTC
TRBD1	TRBV14	-	TRBJ2-2	CASRYTGGRTVELFF	TGTGCCAGCAGATACACAGGGGGCCGGACCGTGGAGCTGTTCTTT
-	TRBV14	-	TRBJ2-7	CASSQFRLPYEQYF	TGTGCCAGCAGCCAATTTCGCCTCCCCTACGAGCAGTACTTC
-	TRBV20-1	-	TRBJ2-7	CRAPKGTRDEQYF	TGCCGTGCCCCGAAGGGGACCCGAGACGAGCAGTACTTC
TRBD2	TRBV29-1	-	TRBJ2-2	CSVIAYSGGRLFF	TGCAGCGTTATAGCCTATAGCGGGGGAAGGCTGTTCTTT
-	TRBV12-3/TRBV12-4	-	TRBJ2-1	CGSIRHGGDEQFF	TGTGGCAGCATTCGACATGGAGGGGATGAGCAGTTCTTC
TRBD1	TRBV20-1	many	TRBJ1-1	CSAPDRGLGAFF	TGCAGTGCTCCGGACAGGGGGCTCGGAGCTTTCTTT
-	TRBV29-1	-	TRBJ1-3	CSVKDRGNTIYF	TGCAGCGTTAAAGATCGGGGGAACACCATATATTTT
-	TRBV6-1	-	TRBJ2-2	CASTDVLRRDAGELFF	TGTGCCAGTACCGACGTTCTTCGCAGGGACGCCGGGGAGCTGTTTTTT
TRBD1	TRBV11-2	many	TRBJ1-2	CASSLGRRTGEGYGYTF	TGTGCCAGCAGCTTAGGTCGGCGGACAGGGGAAGGCTATGGCTACACCTTC
-	TRBV11-2	-	TRBJ1-1	CASSSIQAGVGALF	TGTGCCAGCAGCTCTATCCAGGCGGGCGTTGGAGCTCTCTTT
TRBD1	TRBV6-2/TRBV6-3	many	TRBJ1-5	CASRPTGNNQPQHF	TGTGCCAGCAGACCGACAGGGAACAATCAGCCCCAGCATTTT
-	TRBV20-1	many	TRBJ2-1	CSASLSGAKYNEQFF	TGCAGTGCTAGTCTGTCCGGGGCCAAATACAATGAGCAGTTCTTC
TRBD1	TRBV11-2	few	TRBJ2-3	CASSTRTGGDTDTQYF	TGTGCCAGCAGCACGCGGACAGGGGGCGACACAGATACACAGTATTTT
-	TRBV11-1	few	TRBJ1-1	CASSWTAMNTEASF	TGTGCCAGCAGCTGGACGGCTATGAACACTGAAGCTTCCTTT
TRBD1	TRBV28	once	TRBJ2-7	CASRPGTGVGEHYF	TGTGCAAGCAGACCCGGGACAGGGGTCGGCGAGCACTACTTC
-	TRBV20-1	-	TRBJ2-7	CSAIGPPGQGTTYEHYF	TGCAGTGCTATAGGGCCCCCGGGGCAGGGGACAACCTACGAGCACTACTTC
TRBD1	TRBV20-1	-	TRBJ2-7	CSVRLQGGYEQHF	TGCAGTGTCAGACTGCAAGGGGGCTACGAGCAGCACTTC